Shown below are 21 T cell receptor beta chains from a single sample sequenced in a study of neurological immune-mediated disorders. TCRdb re-called the 5' RACE reads with MiXCR, one entry per CDR3 protein. The sample consists of 60,000 or so distinct CDR3 sequences, about an eighth of them appearing once. Sequenced material: PBMCs. The receptors come from a man aged 55 to 70 in good health.

This clonotype has a count of ten or more. The CDR3 coding sequence is TGTGCCAGCAGTCAGGGTCGATCACCCCTCCACTTT. It codes for CASSQGRSPLHF. This chain links TRBV12-3 or TRBV12-4 with TRBJ1-6; possible D gene TRBD1, 5 bases. CDR3 length equals 12 residues. V lost 5 bases to trimming and J lost 10 bases, with 9 bases between them.

In its sample, this clonotype was seen many times. The J gene is TRBJ1-2, the V gene TRBV29-1; D gene uncertain. The CDR3 length is 12 residues. CDR1 SQVTM and CDR2 ANQGSEA come from the germline V gene. The V end lost 3 bases, the J end lost 1 base, and 6 bases lay between the germline ends. DNA of the CDR3: TGCAGCGTTGATCAAGTTAACTATGGCTACACCTTC. Its protein product is CSVDQVNYGYTF.

In this sample, this clonotype turned up many times. This CDR3 is CASSRGARSSDSPLHF. DNA of the CDR3: TGTGCCAGCTCACGGGGAGCCAGGTCGTCGGATTCACCCCTCCACTTT. This chain uses TRBV18 with TRBJ1-6; D is undetermined. V lost 4 bases and J lost 8, with 18 bases in between. The CDR3 totals 16 residues. The germline CDR1 and CDR2 sequences are KGHSH and LQKENI.

The rearrangement links TRBV6-2 or TRBV6-3 to TRBJ2-5, with a tentative D call TRBD1 (6 bases). Trimming took 5 bases from V and 4 from J, leaving 14 bases between them. Germline lookup yields CDR1 MNHEY and CDR2 SVGEGT. The CDR3 covers 14 residues. CDR3 DNA sequence: TGTGCCAGCAGTCCAGGGACACTAGGAGAGACCCAGTACTTC. Amino acid sequence: CASSPGTLGETQYF.

This clonotype was recorded many times. The rearrangement links TRBV20-1 to TRBJ1-6; 9 nucleotides agree with TRBD1. Germline V gene sequence: CDR1 DFQATT, CDR2 SNEGSKA (reference sequence). CDR3 length: 16 amino acids. V was pared by 0 bases and J by 5 bases, with 5 bases of the junction left unmatched. This chain's CDR3 is CSARDGTGHNNSPLHF. The CDR3 DNA is TGCAGTGCTAGAGACGGGACAGGGCATAATAATTCACCCCTCCACTTT.

This clonotype was recorded at least ten times. The V gene is TRBV20-1, the J gene TRBJ2-7, with D tentatively TRBD2 (5 bases). Between the trimmed V and J ends, which lost 3 bases and 6 bases, there was a span of 12 bases. CDR1 DFQATT and CDR2 SNEGSKA come from the germline V gene (reference sequence). The CDR3 has 12 amino acids. The CDR3, as DNA: TGCAGTGCTAGTCGTGGTAGCGCCGAGCAGTACTTC. This translates into CSASRGSAEQYF.

The sample holds many counts of this clonotype. V is TRBV7-2 and J is TRBJ2-5, with TRBD2 matching over 8 bases. The CDR3 consists of 14 residues. J lost 2 bases, V lost 4 bases, and 3 bases had no gene match. CDR1 is SGHTA, CDR2 FQGNSA, per germline. DNA of the CDR3: TGTGCCAGCAGCTACGCGGGGGGACAAGAGACCCAGTACTTC. Protein sequence: CASSYAGGQETQYF.

This clonotype was found a few times. V is TRBV20-1 and J is TRBJ2-3; tentatively, D is TRBD2 (5 bases). The length of the CDR3 is 13 residues. The ends were cut back, 3 bases at V and 3 bases at J, with 10 bases in the middle. Germline V lookup: CDR1 DFQATT, CDR2 SNEGSKA (reference sequence). CDR3 sequence (DNA): TGCAGTGCTAGCCCCCCGGGGACAGATACGCAGTATTTT. It codes for CSASPPGTDTQYF.

This clonotype was counted ten times or more. The gene calls are TRBV9 and TRBJ2-5; TRBD2 agrees at 10 bases. The trim removed 3 bases at V and 2 bases at J, leaving 7 bases unmatched. Germline loops: CDR1 SGDLS, CDR2 YYNGEE. The CDR3 length is 16 residues. DNA for the CDR3: TGTGCCAGCAGCGATCCTTTAGCGGGGGGACAAGAGACCCAGTACTTC. It specifies CASSDPLAGGQETQYF.

In this sample, this clonotype turned up many times. This rearrangement joins TRBV28 to TRBJ2-7; D remains ambiguous. Germline V gene sequence: CDR1 MDHEN, CDR2 SYDVKM. Trimming removed 3 bases at V and 7 bases at J, with 4 bases between. The CDR3 is 10 residues long. The DNA for the CDR3 is TGTGCCAGCAGTTTTAATGAGCAGTACTTC. This sequence encodes CASSFNEQYF.

This clonotype was seen many times. V gene TRBV20-1 combines with J gene TRBJ2-6; the D gene is possibly TRBD1 (5 bases). The CDR3 is 16 amino acids. V gave up 2 bases and J gave up 1 base, with 12 bases separating them. CDR1 is DFQATT and CDR2 is SNEGSKA in the germline V gene (reference sequence). CDR3 residues: CSARRQGRSGANVLTF. The CDR3 DNA sequence: TGCAGTGCTAGAAGGCAGGGTCGATCTGGGGCCAACGTCCTGACTTTC.

Ten or more counts support this clonotype. The chain links TRBV3-1 to TRBJ2-1; D gene ambiguous. From germline, CDR1 is LGHDT and CDR2 YNNKEL (reference sequence). This CDR3 spans 17 amino acids. V shed 3 bases and J shed 4 bases, with 19 bases lying between them. Written as DNA, the CDR3 is TGTGCCAGCAGCCATAAAAAAGGGTCAACCCTTTACAATGAGCAGTTCTTC. This translates into CASSHKKGSTLYNEQFF.

Ten or more counts support this clonotype. Sequence at one end of the junction differs from germline and may be a read error. The gene calls are TRBV7-2 and TRBJ2-7, with 7 bases matching TRBD1. CDR1 and CDR2 (germline): SGHTA, FQGNSA. This CDR3 region has 12 residues. The CDR3: CASSARTGGLDF. CDR3 coding DNA: TGTGCCAGCAGCGCCCGGACAGGAGGTCTGGACTTC. The entire variable domain, with the rest obtained from reference TRBV7-2 and TRBJ2-7, is as follows: GAGVSQSPSNKVTEKGKDVELRCDPISGHTALYWYRQSLGQGLEFLIYFQGNSAPDKSGLPSDRFSAERTGGSVSTLTIQRTQQEDSAVYLCASSARTGGLDFGPGTRLTVT.

This clonotype occurred many times. This chain connects TRBV21-1 to TRBJ2-3; no check of the table's D call, TRBD1, against the DNA was made. TRBV21-1 represents a pseudogene. The CDR3 is 16 amino acids. CDR3 coding DNA: TGTGCCAGCAGCAAAGTGGGCGGTTCCGGCACAGATACGCAGTATTTT. Protein: CASSKVGGSGTDTQYF.

The sample holds many counts of this clonotype. The chain is built from TRBV5-1 and TRBJ2-7, with a tentative D call TRBD2 (5 bases). The CDR3 has 14 residues. Germline lookup yields CDR1 SGHRS and CDR2 YFSETQ. CDR3 residues: CSSTNGLGMGEQYF. The CDR3 DNA follows: TGCTCCTCAACCAACGGACTGGGGATGGGCGAGCAGTACTTC.

This clonotype showed up many times. The chain has TRBV10-3 and TRBJ2-5, with D possibly matching TRBD2 (6 bases). V was shortened by 5 bases and J by 2 bases, with 12 bases between the two germline ends. Looked up from germline, CDR1 is ENHRY and CDR2 is SYGVKD. The CDR3 has 14 amino acids. For the CDR3, the DNA is TGTGCCATCAGTCCTAGCGCAACTCAAGAGACCCAGTACTTC. Amino acid sequence: CAISPSATQETQYF.

In this sample, this clonotype turned up many times. This chain connects TRBV4-2 to TRBJ1-5, with 9 positions matching TRBD1. Germline CDR1 LGHNA, CDR2 YNFKEQ. The junction had 6 bases not matched to a gene; V was cut back by 0 bases and J by 6 bases. CDR3 length: 16 amino acids. CDR3 protein: CASSQDLTGGGQPQHF. The CDR3 nucleotides are TGTGCCAGCAGCCAAGATCTTACAGGGGGCGGTCAGCCCCAGCATTTT.

The chain carries TRBV7-8 and TRBJ2-3; 11 positions match TRBD1. Germline CDR1 and CDR2: SGHVS and FQNEAQ. The junction had 3 bases not matched to a gene; V was cut back by 1 base and J by 6 bases. CDR3 size: 15 residues. The CDR3 spells CASSLDGQGADTQYF. The CDR3, as DNA: TGTGCCAGCAGCTTAGACGGACAGGGGGCTGATACGCAGTATTTT.

This clonotype was counted a single time. The chain couples TRBV7-2 to TRBJ1-1, with D perhaps TRBD1 (5 bases). V was cut by 3 bases and J by 3 bases, with 14 bases left in between. The germline V gene encodes CDR1 SGHTA and CDR2 FQGNSA. There are 15 residues in the CDR3. Here the CDR3 DNA reads TGTGCCAGCAGCTTCTGGGGGGTTGGGTACACTGAAGCTTTCTTT. Its translation is CASSFWGVGYTEAFF.

This clonotype was observed many times. J is TRBJ1-4 and V is TRBV5-1; 7 bases match TRBD1. The germline V gene encodes CDR1 SGHRS and CDR2 YFSETQ. CDR3 length: 14 amino acids. The V segment lost 4 bases and the J segment 5 bases; nucleotides outside the gene matches: 5. This CDR3 is CASSPGGSNEKLFF. CDR3 nucleotides: TGCGCCAGCAGCCCAGGGGGTTCCAATGAAAAACTGTTTTTT.

At least ten counts were recorded for this clonotype. This chain links TRBV7-2 with TRBJ2-2; a possible D gene is TRBD2 (6 bases). Per germline, CDR1 SGHTA and CDR2 FQGNSA. CDR3 size: 13 residues. V was clipped by 4 bases and J by 6 bases, with 9 bases between them. CDR3 protein: CASSSGLAGELFF. The CDR3 DNA reads TGTGCCAGCAGCTCGGGACTCGCCGGGGAGCTGTTTTTT.